Listed below are T cell receptor beta chains from one sample, sequenced in a study of brain T cells in children with intractable seizures. Measured with immunoSEQ multiplex PCR; TCRdb has only the in-frame clones, and not every one. The sample lists about 80,000 clones, around nine tenths occurring once. Sequenced here: peripheral blood, sampled at surgery. The receptors were sampled from a girl aged 2-10 years with Rasmussen encephalitis and intractable seizures. The CDR3 runs from the conserved cysteine through the conserved F or W. D genes are given only for firm matches. Some rows mark clone size as missing; the rest say once, few, many or name a class of expanded clone.

clone_size	v_call	d_call	j_call	cdr3_nt	cdr3_aa
-	TRBV6-1	-	TRBJ1-5	TGTGCCAGCAGTGACATGACAGGAATCAATCAGCCCCAGCATTTT	CASSDMTGINQPQHF
once	TRBV9	-	TRBJ2-3	TGTGCCAGCAGCCAATGGTCGGGTAGGGGTGGAGATACGCAGTATTTT	CASSQWSGRGGDTQYF
-	TRBV11-2	-	TRBJ2-3	TGTGCCAGCAGCTCACAAAGAGATACGCAGTATTTT	CASSSQRDTQYF
-	TRBV27	TRBD1	TRBJ1-2	TGTGCCAGCAGTTCGACAAGACAGGGGGCGAACTATGGCTACACCTTC	CASSSTRQGANYGYTF
medium-sized	TRBV30	-	TRBJ1-2	TGTGCCTGGAGTGTACTGGGGGGCGATGGCTACACCTTC	CAWSVLGGDGYTF
medium-sized	TRBV30	-	TRBJ2-5	TGTGCCTGGAGTGTGGAGACGGGCCTTCAAGAGACCCAGTACTTC	CAWSVETGLQETQYF
-	TRBV27	-	TRBJ1-2	TGTGCCAGCAGTTTGGTGGCTGGATCTAACTATGGCTACACCTTC	CASSLVAGSNYGYTF
-	TRBV2	-	TRBJ2-7	TGTGCCAGCACGGAGGGTTTCCCCTACGAGCAGTACTTC	CASTEGFPYEQYF
few	TRBV2	-	TRBJ2-7	TGTGCCAGCATTGTCTTATACGAGCAGTACTTC	CASIVLYEQYF
few	TRBV1	-	TRBJ1-2	TGCACCAGCAGCCAAGACGACGACAGGGAGGCAAAAAATGGCTACACCTTC	CTSSQDDDREAKNGYTF
-	TRBV28	TRBD2	TRBJ2-1	TGTGCCAGCAGCTCTAGCGGGGGGCCGTCGGGTGAGCAGTTCTTC	CASSSSGGPSGEQFF
-	TRBV5-1	-	TRBJ2-7	TGCGCCAGCAGCTTGGCCAGGGGGGGCGGCCTTGGGGAGCAGTACTTC	CASSLARGGGLGEQYF
-	TRBV27	-	TRBJ1-5	TGTGCCAGCAGTTTAGCTGGGTTTGATCAGCCCCAGCATTTT	CASSLAGFDQPQHF
-	TRBV28	-	TRBJ1-5	TGTGCCAGCGCGGTTGGGGTGAGGTTATCTCAGCCCCAGCATTTT	CASAVGVRLSQPQHF
-	TRBV30	-	TRBJ2-7	TGTGCCTGGAGTGTCGGGGCAGGCGAGCAGTACTTC	CAWSVGAGEQYF
-	TRBV7-9	TRBD1	TRBJ2-7	TGTGCCAGCAGCCCTAGAGGGGGCCAGGGCTTACACGAGCAGTACTTC	CASSPRGGQGLHEQYF
-	TRBV29-1	TRBD2	TRBJ2-7	TGCAGCGTTGCGAAACTAGCGGGACTTTACGAGCAGTACTTC	CSVAKLAGLYEQYF
-	TRBV19	TRBD1	TRBJ1-3	TGTGCCAGTAGCAGCCCGGGACAGGTGTCTGGAAACACCATATATTTT	CASSSPGQVSGNTIYF
-	TRBV5-4	-	TRBJ2-1	TGTGCCAGCAGCTGGGACCCGGGGAATGAGCAGTTCTTC	CASSWDPGNEQFF
-	TRBV3-1/TRBV3-2	TRBD2	TRBJ2-2	TGTGCCAGCAGCCTAGCGGGAGGAAACACCGGGGAGCTGTTTTTT	CASSLAGGNTGELFF
-	TRBV27	-	TRBJ2-7	TGTGCCAGCAGTTGGGGCCTCTCCTACGAGCAGTACTTC	CASSWGLSYEQYF
-	TRBV5-4	TRBD1	TRBJ1-2	TGTGCCAGCAGCTCCCAGGGGGCGGTGGACTATGGCTACACCTTC	CASSSQGAVDYGYTF
-	TRBV23-1	-	TRBJ2-7	TGCGCCAGCAGTCAATCATATAGCACCCACTACGAGCAGTACTTC	CASSQSYSTHYEQYF
once	TRBV30	TRBD2	TRBJ2-1	TGTGCCTGGAGTCCAACTAGCGGGAGCCGGCACTTCTTC	CAWSPTSGSRHFF
-	TRBV9	TRBD2	TRBJ2-2	TGTGCCAGCAGCGTACCCTCCCAGAGCGGGAGGTCCGGGGAGCTGTTTTTT	CASSVPSQSGRSGELFF
-	TRBV27	TRBD2	TRBJ2-1	TGTGCCAGCACCCGCGGGGGGTCCTACAATGAGCAGTTCTTC	CASTRGGSYNEQFF
-	TRBV27	-	TRBJ1-5	TGTGCCAGCAGTTTTGGTGTAGAGCAAAAACCCGGAGGTCAGCCCCAGCATTTT	CASSFGVEQKPGGQPQHF
-	TRBV7-6	-	TRBJ1-2	TGTGCCAGCAGCCGCGCGCCTGGCTACACCTTC	CASSRAPGYTF
few	TRBV28	-	TRBJ1-1	TGTGCCAGCAGTTTAGGCCCGGCCGGGGACACTGAAGCTTTCTTT	CASSLGPAGDTEAFF
-	TRBV29-1	-	TRBJ2-1	TGCAGCGTTGACAGGGGCAATGAGCAGTTCTTC	CSVDRGNEQFF
-	TRBV10-1	-	TRBJ2-7	TGCGCCAGCAGTGAGTCGGGACCGACCGGGACCGCGACGGACGAGCAGTACTTC	CASSESGPTGTATDEQYF
-	TRBV30	-	TRBJ1-3	TGTGCCTGGAGTGTACTGAAGGGGTTCGGAAACACCATATATTTT	CAWSVLKGFGNTIYF
-	TRBV19	-	TRBJ1-6	TGTGCCAGTAGTCTGGCAGAGAAAAATTCACCCCTCCACTTT	CASSLAEKNSPLHF
few	TRBV4-1	TRBD1	TRBJ2-1	TGCGCCAGCAGCTCCCTACCGGGACAGTACAATGAGCAGTTCTTC	CASSSLPGQYNEQFF
-	TRBV19	TRBD2	TRBJ2-2	TGTGCCAGTAGAATCCGACCCACTAGCGACACCGGGGAGCTGTTTTTT	CASRIRPTSDTGELFF
-	TRBV5-1	-	TRBJ1-4	TGCGCCAGCAGCTTACAGAACAATGAAAAACTGTTTTTT	CASSLQNNEKLFF
-	TRBV15	TRBD1	TRBJ1-1	TGTGCCACCAGCAGAGGAGGACAGGGGTGGACTGAAGCTTTCTTT	CATSRGGQGWTEAFF
once	TRBV2	-	TRBJ1-2	TGTGCCAGCACGGCCGAGGACAACTCTAACTATGGCTACACCTTC	CASTAEDNSNYGYTF
-	TRBV30	-	TRBJ1-4	TGTGCCTGGAGTGCCGGGGAAAATGAAAAACTGTTTTTT	CAWSAGENEKLFF
-	TRBV19	TRBD1	TRBJ1-1	TGTGCCAGTAGACCTAGGGACAGTACTGAAGCTTTCTTT	CASRPRDSTEAFF
-	TRBV6-5	-	TRBJ2-7	TGTGCCAGCAGACAAGGCCTCGGATACGAGCAGTACTTC	CASRQGLGYEQYF
-	TRBV7-2	-	TRBJ1-5	TGTGCCAGCAGCTTAGTTGCAGGGGCCCGGAATCAGCCCCAGCATTTT	CASSLVAGARNQPQHF
-	TRBV14	TRBD1	TRBJ1-4	TGTGCCAGCAGCCTACAGGGGGCTTTTGGAAAACTGTTTTTT	CASSLQGAFGKLFF
-	TRBV7-9	TRBD1	TRBJ2-2	TGTGCCAGCAGCCTAGGGACAGTCACCGGGGAGCTGTTTTTT	CASSLGTVTGELFF
-	TRBV10-1	-	TRBJ2-2	TGCGCCAGCAGTGAGTGGGCGAACACCGGGGAGCTGTTTTTT	CASSEWANTGELFF
-	TRBV11-3	TRBD2	TRBJ2-1	TGTGCCAGCAGCTTAACTAGCGGGAGCTCCTACAATGAGCAGTTCTTC	CASSLTSGSSYNEQFF
-	TRBV29-1	-	TRBJ2-2	TGCAGCGTTGGATTTGTGAACTTGCGACTGAACACCGGGGAGCTGTTTTTT	CSVGFVNLRLNTGELFF
few	TRBV4-1	-	TRBJ2-7	TGCGCCAGCAGCCCCCAGGCCTCTAGCTACGAGCAGTACTTC	CASSPQASSYEQYF
-	TRBV27	-	TRBJ2-7	TGTGCCAGCAGTTTAAGGGGGTACTACGAGCAGTACTTC	CASSLRGYYEQYF
-	TRBV28	TRBD1	TRBJ1-1	TGTGCCAGCACCCCTCGAGGGGGCCCGAACACTGAAGCTTTCTTT	CASTPRGGPNTEAFF
-	TRBV5-1	TRBD1	TRBJ2-4	TGCGCCAGCAGCTTGGGGGACAGAACGTACATTCAGTACTTC	CASSLGDRTYIQYF
-	TRBV9	TRBD2	TRBJ2-6	TGTGCCAGCAGCGTAGAGCGGCTAGCGGTCTCTGGGGCCAACGTCCTGACTTTC	CASSVERLAVSGANVLTF
once	TRBV4-1	-	TRBJ2-2	TGCGCCAGCAGCCAGGGGCCCACGAACACCGGGGAGCTGTTTTTT	CASSQGPTNTGELFF
-	TRBV19	TRBD1	TRBJ2-5	TGTGCCAGTAGTATATATCAAGGGGGCGCGGAGACCCAGTACTTC	CASSIYQGGAETQYF
-	TRBV10-3	-	TRBJ1-1	TGTGCCATCAGCCCCGGGAGGAACACTGAAGCTTTCTTT	CAISPGRNTEAFF
once	TRBV24-1	-	TRBJ1-2	TGTGCCACCAGTGGCCGGGATCCTAACTATGGCTACACCTTC	CATSGRDPNYGYTF
-	TRBV29-1	-	TRBJ1-1	TGCAGCGTTGCCGTATACACTGAAGCTTTCTTT	CSVAVYTEAFF
once	TRBV4-1	-	TRBJ1-2	TGCGCCAGCAGCCAAGACGCGACAGCCTTCCTACGGCGCACCTTC	CASSQDATAFLRRTF
once	TRBV30	-	TRBJ1-6	TGTGCCTGGAGCACTAAGGCAGTCCTTAGCTCCTATAATTCACCCCTCCACTTT	CAWSTKAVLSSYNSPLHF